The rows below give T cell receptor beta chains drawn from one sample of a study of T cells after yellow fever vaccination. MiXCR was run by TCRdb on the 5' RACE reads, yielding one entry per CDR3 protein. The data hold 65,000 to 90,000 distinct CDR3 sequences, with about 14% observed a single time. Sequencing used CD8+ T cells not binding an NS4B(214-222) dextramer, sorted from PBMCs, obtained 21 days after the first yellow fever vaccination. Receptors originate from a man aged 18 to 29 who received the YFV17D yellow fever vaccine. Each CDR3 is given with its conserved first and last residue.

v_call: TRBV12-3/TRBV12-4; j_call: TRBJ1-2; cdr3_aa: CASSDSTDYGYTF
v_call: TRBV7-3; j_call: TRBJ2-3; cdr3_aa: CASSLMGGAADTQYF
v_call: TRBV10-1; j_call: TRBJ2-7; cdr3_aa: CASSERISYEQYF
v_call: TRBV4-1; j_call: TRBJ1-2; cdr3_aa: CASSQEEGWRYTF
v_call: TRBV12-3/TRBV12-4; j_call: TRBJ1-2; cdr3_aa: CASNIGSDGYTF
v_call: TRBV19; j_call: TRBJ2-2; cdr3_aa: CASKGQTNTGELFF
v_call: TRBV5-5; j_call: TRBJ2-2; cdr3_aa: CASRDATNTGELFF
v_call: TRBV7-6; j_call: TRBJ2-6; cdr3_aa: CASSAFSSGANVLTF
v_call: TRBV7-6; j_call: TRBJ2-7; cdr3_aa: CASSQNRRPYEQYF
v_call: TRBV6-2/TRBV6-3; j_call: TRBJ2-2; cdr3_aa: CASSPTDTGELFF
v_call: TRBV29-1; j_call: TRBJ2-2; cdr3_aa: CSVYTYTGELFF
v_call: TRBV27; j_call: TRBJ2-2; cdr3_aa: CASSSRQGGTGELFF
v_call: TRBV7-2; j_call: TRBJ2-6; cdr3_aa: CASSRYSTGPGANVLTF
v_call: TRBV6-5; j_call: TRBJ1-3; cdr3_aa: CASSYARQALGGNTIYF
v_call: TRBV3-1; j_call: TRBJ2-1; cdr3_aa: CASSPGQGLGEQFF
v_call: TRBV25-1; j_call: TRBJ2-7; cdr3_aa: CASSVQGSYEQYF
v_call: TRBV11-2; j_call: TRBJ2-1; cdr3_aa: CASSSWASSYNEQFF
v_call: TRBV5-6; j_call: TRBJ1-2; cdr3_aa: CASSLGDRPYGYTF
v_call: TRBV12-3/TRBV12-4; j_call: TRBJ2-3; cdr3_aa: CASSFVGGGTDTQYF
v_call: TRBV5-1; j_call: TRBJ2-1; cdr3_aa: CASSLIEGIYNEQFF
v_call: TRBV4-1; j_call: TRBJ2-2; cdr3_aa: CASSWDTITGELFF
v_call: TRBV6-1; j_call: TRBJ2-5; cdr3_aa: CASRRTGGMETQYF
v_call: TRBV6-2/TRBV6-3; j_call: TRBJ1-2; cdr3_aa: CASSEGYGYTF
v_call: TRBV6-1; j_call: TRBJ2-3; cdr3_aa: CASSPGTVSTDTQYF
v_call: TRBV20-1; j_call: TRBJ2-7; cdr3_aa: CSARRAENYEQYF
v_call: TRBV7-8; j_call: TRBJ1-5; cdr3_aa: CASSLTGEPNQPQHF
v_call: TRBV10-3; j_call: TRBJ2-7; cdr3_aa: CATHSGGAYEQYF
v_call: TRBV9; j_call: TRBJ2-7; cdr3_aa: CASSVGGGQNEQYF